This T cell receptor (beta chain) was profiled in a study of T cell responses to AZD1222 COVID-19 vaccine. Clones were sequenced by immunoSEQ multiplex PCR, and TCRdb holds only the in-frame ones, with some missing. In the table there are 90,000 to 120,000 clones, roughly nine tenths of which are singletons. This clone was detected a few times. Its antigen remains unknown. The study, taken as a whole, reports: In the spike-specific TCR repertoire, nearly half reportedly target unmutated variant regions. Of the AZD1222 recipients, only 5 to 7 were seropositive at baseline. After two AZD1222 doses, spike-specific TCR breadth and depth rose versus day 0. In a largely white British group with more females than males, clonal diversity was possibly underestimated.

The source is an adult in good health. The source material was peripheral blood, sampled on day 0 of MenACWY control vaccination.

The CDR3 loop reads CASSYRSYEQYF. For the CDR3, the DNA is TGTGCCAGCAGTTATCGGTCCTACGAGCAGTACTTC. The chain combines TRBV6-2 or TRBV6-3 with TRBJ2-7; no definite D call. Trimming pared 3 bases from V and 1 base from J, leaving 4 bases between. CDR1 is MNHEY, CDR2 SVGEGT, per germline. This CDR3 spans 12 amino acids.